The 31 T cell receptor beta chains in this list originate from one sample, sequenced in a study of OX40 agonist ivuxolimab in advanced cancers. The assay was immunoSEQ multiplex PCR, and TCRdb's table has in-frame clones only and misses some. Of fewer than 90,000 clones listed, about 94% are singletons. The sequenced sample was CD4+ or CD8+ T cells sorted from blood, obtained in a trial of the OX40 agonist ivuxolimab. Every receptor here comes from an adult with an advanced solid tumor such as melanoma, head and neck, liver or kidney cancer.

This clone was observed a single time. The V gene is TRBV6-6, the J gene TRBJ1-1, with D unresolved. Germline CDR1 reads MNHNY; CDR2 reads SVGAGI (reference sequence). There are 12 residues in the CDR3. V lost 7 bases to trimming and J lost 2 bases, with 8 bases between them. The CDR3 nucleotides read TGTGCCAGCATTGCAGGCAACACTGAAGCTTTCTTT. Protein sequence: CASIAGNTEAFF.

The V call is TRBV4-3, the J call TRBJ1-2; TRBD1 agrees at 7 bases. This CDR3 has 16 residues. CDR1 and CDR2 (germline): LGHNA, YSLEER. The junction had 7 bases not matched to a gene; V was cut back by 1 base and J by 2 bases. The CDR3: CASSQGQGPLNYGYTF. The DNA of the CDR3 is TGCGCCAGCAGCCAAGGACAGGGTCCCTTAAACTATGGCTACACCTTC.

The genes are TRBV27 and TRBJ2-7; TRBD2 matches 10 bases. Germline V gene lookup returns CDR1 MNHEY and CDR2 SMNVEV (reference sequence). The CDR3 extends over 14 amino acids. V lost 5 bases to trimming and J lost 4 bases; unmatched junction nucleotides: 5. CDR3: CASSSGRAGYEQYF. CDR3 coding DNA: TGTGCCAGCAGTAGCGGGAGGGCCGGGTACGAGCAGTACTTC.

This clone was seen just once. The chain joins TRBV25-1 to TRBJ2-7, with D unclear. This CDR3 has 13 amino acids. Trimming cost V 2 bases and J 4 bases, with 9 bases left between them. The V gene's germline CDR1 is MGHDK and CDR2 SYGVNS. CDR3 in amino acids: CASSETPWYEQYF. In nucleotides, the CDR3 is TGTGCCAGCAGTGAAACCCCTTGGTACGAGCAGTACTTC.

This clone was found a few times. This chain links TRBV4-1 with TRBJ1-2, with 7 bases that match TRBD1. This CDR3 contains 19 residues. The V gene end was trimmed by 0 bases and the J gene end by 6 bases; junction bases not matched to a gene: 19. In germline, CDR1 is MGHRA, CDR2 YSYEKL. The CDR3 reads CASSQDPQGNEFGANGYTF. CDR3 in DNA: TGCGCCAGCAGCCAAGATCCACAGGGGAATGAATTTGGGGCTAATGGCTACACCTTC.

This rearrangement joins TRBV2 to TRBJ2-2; D is ambiguous. V lost 7 bases and J 10 bases, leaving 13 bases between the germline ends. The CDR3 is 12 residues long. Germline V gene data show CDR1 as SNHLY and CDR2 as FYNNEI. In DNA form, the CDR3 reads TGTGCCAGCATTGGGTCCTTCGAGGAGCTGTTTTTT. Residues: CASIGSFEELFF.

The gene calls are TRBV7-9 and TRBJ1-2; 11 nucleotides agree with TRBD1. Looked up from germline, CDR1 is SEHNR and CDR2 is FQNEAQ (reference sequence). After removal of 4 bases from V and 4 bases from J, the junction contained 2 bases not matched to a gene. The CDR3 is 14 amino acids. CDR3 loop: CASSYGQGAYGYTF. The CDR3 DNA reads TGTGCCAGCAGCTACGGACAGGGGGCCTATGGCTACACCTTC.

The chain links TRBV5-1 to TRBJ2-1; 8 nucleotides agree with TRBD1. Germline trimming cut 4 bases from V and 6 bases from J; bases unmatched to any gene: 6. Per the germline V gene, CDR1 is SGHRS and CDR2 is YFSETQ. There are 14 residues in the CDR3. CDR3 sequence (DNA): TGCGCCAGCAGCCCATCCGGGACAGGCAATGAGCAGTTCTTC. Encoded protein: CASSPSGTGNEQFF.

J is TRBJ1-2 and V is TRBV5-6; maybe TRBD1 (5 bases). The CDR3 is 14 amino acids. CDR1 is SGHDT, CDR2 YYEEEE, per germline. The V gene lost 1 base and the J gene lost 12 bases, with 19 bases spanning the gap. DNA of the CDR3: TGTGCCAGCAGCTTGCTATCGGGATCCAGGGTAAACACCTTC. Translation: CASSLLSGSRVNTF.

This rearrangement joins TRBV19 to TRBJ1-5; D gene unclear. Trimming left V 7 bases short and J 2 bases short, with 9 bases between. The CDR3 has 13 residues. In germline, CDR1 is LNHDA, CDR2 SQIVND (reference sequence). Here the CDR3 reads CASKPRGNQPQHF. As DNA, the CDR3 is TGTGCCAGTAAACCCCGGGGCAATCAGCCCCAGCATTTT. Full variable domain (outside the CDR3, taken from reference TRBV19 and TRBJ1-5): DGGITQSPKYLFRKEGQNVTLSCEQNLNHDAMYWYRQDPGQGLRLIYYSQIVNDFQKGDIAEGYSVSREKKESFPLTVTSAQKNPTAFYLCASKPRGNQPQHFGDGTRLSIL.

J is TRBJ2-5 and V is TRBV10-1; TRBD2 might be the D (6 bases). Matching the DNA end better, TRBJ2-7 makes the J call doubtful. The CDR3 has 14 amino acids. The V gene's germline CDR1 is WNHNN and CDR2 SYGVQD (reference sequence). The CDR3 loop reads CASLPTSPSYEQYF. DNA for the CDR3: TGCGCCAGCCTTCCTACTAGCCCATCCTACGAGCAGTACTTC.

The CDR3 region is CASSHTQGVNEKLFF. The CDR3 coding sequence is TGTGCCAGCAGTCACACACAGGGGGTTAATGAAAAACTGTTTTTT. V gene TRBV27 combines with J gene TRBJ1-4, with TRBD1 identical over 8 bases. Germline V gene data show CDR1 as MNHEY and CDR2 as SMNVEV (reference sequence). This CDR3 has 15 amino acids. The V segment lost 5 bases and the J segment 4 bases; nucleotides outside the gene matches: 6.

V gene TRBV5-1 combines with J gene TRBJ1-3; D not resolved. This CDR3 is 13 amino acids long. Germline loops: CDR1 SGHRS, CDR2 YFSETQ. V was shortened by 4 bases and J by 0 bases, with 5 bases between the two germline ends. The CDR3 is CASSRSSGNTIYF. Here the CDR3 DNA reads TGCGCCAGCAGCAGGTCCTCTGGAAACACCATATATTTT.

The chain uses TRBV4-2 and TRBJ2-1; 13 bases line up with TRBD2. Per the germline V gene, CDR1 is LGHNA and CDR2 is YNFKEQ. This CDR3 is built from 15 residues. The J segment lost 6 bases and the V segment lost 4 bases, leaving 3 bases of the junction unmatched. CDR3 loop: CASSLGLAGVNEQFF. As DNA, the CDR3 is TGTGCCAGCAGCCTTGGACTAGCGGGAGTCAATGAGCAGTTCTTC.

The J gene is TRBJ2-1, the V gene TRBV11-2; D perhaps matches TRBD2 (7 bases). Germline V gene lookup returns CDR1 SGHAT and CDR2 FQNNGV. This CDR3 contains 15 residues. The V end was cut by 7 bases, the J end by 3 bases, with 16 bases between. In nucleotides, the CDR3 is TGTGCCAGCACACCTAAGGGGGGGCTCTACAATGAGCAGTTCTTC. Protein: CASTPKGGLYNEQFF.

This clone was seen a single time. This sequence joins TRBV12-5 and TRBJ2-5; D is tentatively TRBD1 or TRBD2 (7 bases each). V lost 6 bases, J lost 7 bases, and 18 bases lay in between. Germline V gives CDR1 LGHNT, CDR2 FRNRAP. The CDR3 length is 14 residues. CDR3 sequence: CASGPGGQYGTQYF. The CDR3 DNA follows: TGTGCTAGTGGCCCGGGGGGACAGTACGGGACCCAGTACTTC.

Regarding this clone: This sample also contains other DNA sequences that code for the same CDR3. The chain has TRBV27 and TRBJ1-5; 8 bases line up with TRBD1. The CDR3 contains 14 residues. The germline CDR1 and CDR2 sequences are MNHEY and SMNVEV (reference sequence). V lost 5 bases, J lost 3 bases, and 3 bases stayed unmatched. This CDR3 is CASSHRGDNQPQHF. The CDR3 coding sequence is TGTGCCAGCAGTCACAGGGGGGACAATCAGCCCCAGCATTTT.

The rearrangement joins TRBV7-6 to TRBJ2-1; 10 nucleotides match TRBD1. After removal of 5 bases from V and 6 bases from J, the junction contained 4 bases not matched to a gene. The CDR3 runs 14 residues. Germline CDR1 SGHVS, CDR2 FNYEAQ. The CDR3 region has the DNA TGTGCCAGCAGCCGCCGGGACAGGGGCAATGAGCAGTTCTTC. Residues: CASSRRDRGNEQFF.

The chain employs TRBV4-1 and TRBJ1-3; perhaps TRBD1 as D (6 bases). The CDR3 extends over 19 amino acids. The germline CDR1 and CDR2 sequences are MGHRA and YSYEKL. Deletions cut 0 bases from V and 0 bases from J, with 18 bases between. As DNA, the CDR3 is TGCGCCAGCAGCCAAGACGCCCTAGGACAGAGATACTCTGGAAACACCATATATTTT. Translation gives CASSQDALGQRYSGNTIYF.

The chain recombines TRBV6-5 with TRBJ1-2; 7 positions match TRBD1. V shed 2 bases and J 7 bases; nucleotides not matched to a gene: 4. The germline V gene has CDR1 MNHEY and CDR2 SVGAGI. This CDR3 is 13 amino acids long. CDR3 sequence: CASSYQGVSGYTF. CDR3 nucleotides: TGTGCCAGCAGTTACCAGGGGGTTAGTGGCTACACCTTC.

For the CDR3, the DNA is TGTGCCAGCAGCTTGACCCCCCCAACCCCCGAGCAGTACTTC. This sequence encodes CASSLTPPTPEQYF. V and J are TRBV5-4 and TRBJ2-7; no reliable D call. Germline assignment: CDR1 SGHNT and CDR2 YYREEE (reference sequence). V lost 1 base and J 6 bases, leaving 14 bases between the germline ends. The CDR3 is made up of 14 amino acids. Complete variable domain (other parts from reference TRBV5-4 and TRBJ2-7): ETGVTQSPTHLIKTRGQQVTLRCSSQSGHNTVSWYQQALGQGPQFIFQYYREEENGRGNFPPRFSGLQFPNYSSELNVNALELDDSALYLCASSLTPPTPEQYFGPGTRLTVT.

V gene TRBV19 combines with J gene TRBJ2-7; D uncertain. The germline V gene has CDR1 LNHDA and CDR2 SQIVND (reference sequence). The germline V and J ends were trimmed by 3 bases and 7 bases, with 7 bases remaining between them. The length of the CDR3 is 11 residues. The CDR3 sequence is CASSMLGEQYF. CDR3 DNA sequence: TGTGCCAGTAGTATGTTGGGAGAGCAGTACTTC.

This clone was detected a few times. The chain is built from TRBV15 and TRBJ2-5; a weak D match, TRBD1 (5 bases). CDR1 and CDR2 from the germline V gene are LNHNV and YYDKDF (reference sequence). Trimming took off 5 bases at V and 5 bases at J, with 15 bases between the two ends. This CDR3 is built from 14 residues. For the CDR3, the DNA is TGTGCCACCAGCCCTACCAGGGTAATGGAGACCCAGTACTTC. It codes for CATSPTRVMETQYF.

V and J are TRBV6-1 and TRBJ2-7, with TRBD2 matching over 7 bases. Germline values: CDR1 MNHNS, CDR2 SASEGT. This CDR3 contains 14 residues. J gave up 3 bases and V 8 bases, and 10 bases lay outside the gene matches. Written as DNA, the CDR3 is TGTGCCAGCGGCCTGCGTCTAGCGGACTACGAGCAGTACTTC. Its translation is CASGLRLADYEQYF.

The rearrangement joins TRBV11-2 to TRBJ2-1; D unclear. The CDR3 loop spans 13 amino acids. The V and J ends lost 3 bases and 5 bases respectively, with 8 bases between them. Germline CDR1 is SGHAT and CDR2 is FQNNGV. CDR3 sequence: CASSFGSNNEQFF. CDR3 sequence (DNA): TGTGCCAGCAGCTTCGGCTCGAACAATGAGCAGTTCTTC.

This clone turned up a few times. The J gene is TRBJ2-1, the V gene TRBV6-1; no reliable D call. Germline V gene lookup returns CDR1 MNHNS and CDR2 SASEGT. Trimming cost V 6 bases and J 0 bases, with 12 bases left between them. The CDR3 extends over 15 amino acids. This CDR3 reads CASRFRLSSYNEQFF. The CDR3 DNA reads as TGTGCCAGCAGATTTCGGTTGAGCTCCTACAATGAGCAGTTCTTC.

V is TRBV27 and J is TRBJ1-2; tentative D call: TRBD1 (5 bases). Germline CDR1 and CDR2: MNHEY and SMNVEV (reference sequence). This CDR3 contains 15 residues. Trimming cost V 5 bases and J 5 bases, with 18 bases left between them. The CDR3 nucleotides read TGTGCCAGCAGTCAATCCCTGGGACGCGGGTATGGCTACACCTTC. This sequence encodes CASSQSLGRGYGYTF.

This chain connects TRBV27 to TRBJ1-3; the D gene is possibly TRBD1 (6 bases). The V and J ends lost 6 bases and 0 bases respectively, with 12 bases between them. The germline V gene encodes CDR1 MNHEY and CDR2 SMNVEV (reference sequence). The CDR3 sequence is 15 residues long. The CDR3 DNA is TGTGCCAGCAGGCGGACAGCCTTCTCTGGAAACACCATATATTTT. Its translation is CASRRTAFSGNTIYF.

This sequence joins TRBV6-5 and TRBJ2-2; TRBD2 aligns across 7 bases. J lost 5 bases, V lost 7 bases, and 10 bases had no gene match. The CDR3 extends over 15 amino acids. Germline V gene data show CDR1 as MNHEY and CDR2 as SVGAGI. The CDR3, as DNA: TGTGCCAGCACCTCTAGCGGAGGGGCTACCGGGGAGCTGTTTTTT. Residues: CASTSSGGATGELFF.

This sequence joins TRBV9 and TRBJ2-2, with unresolved D. The CDR3 is 15 amino acids. Trimming removed 0 bases at V and 1 base at J, with 7 bases between. CDR1 and CDR2 from the germline V gene are SGDLS and YYNGEE. CDR3 region: CASSVGDLNTGELFF. The CDR3 coding sequence is TGTGCCAGCAGCGTAGGTGATTTGAACACCGGGGAGCTGTTTTTT.

V gene TRBV27 combines with J gene TRBJ1-2, with D uncertain. This CDR3 comprises 13 residues. The V end lost 6 bases, the J end lost 7 bases, and 15 bases lay between the germline ends. From germline, CDR1 is MNHEY and CDR2 SMNVEV (reference sequence). This CDR3 is CASSQVGRGGYTF. In DNA form, the CDR3 reads TGTGCCAGCAGCCAAGTGGGGAGAGGTGGCTACACCTTC.